The sequence of this T cell receptor beta chain was determined in a study of OX40 agonist ivuxolimab in advanced cancers. Study overall: An agonistic human IgG2 monoclonal antibody against OX40 (CD134) was given. Cohort: roughly 79% men, mean age 60, aged roughly 23 to 90.

Study-level findings and limits: Circulating CD4+ and CD8+ T cells showed clonal expansion by week 6 at 0.1 to 3.0 mg/kg.

In regard to this clone: The target antigen is unknown.

The CDR3 has 16 residues. Trimming took 1 base from V and 3 from J, leaving 13 bases between them. The germline gives CDR1 SGHTA, CDR2 FQGNSA. Generated by immunoSEQ multiplex PCR, the TCRdb table keeps only in-frame clones and is missing some. The table shows over 60,000 clones, with roughly 84% occurring only once. The source of this sequence is an adult with an advanced solid tumor such as melanoma, head and neck, liver or kidney cancer. V is TRBV7-2 and J is TRBJ2-4; D is unresolved. This specimen was CD4+ or CD8+ T cells sorted from blood, taken in a trial of the OX40 agonist ivuxolimab. CDR3 in DNA: TGTGCCAGCAGCTTAGTGGCGGCGTTGATCAAAAACATTCAGTACTTC. This translates into CASSLVAALIKNIQYF.